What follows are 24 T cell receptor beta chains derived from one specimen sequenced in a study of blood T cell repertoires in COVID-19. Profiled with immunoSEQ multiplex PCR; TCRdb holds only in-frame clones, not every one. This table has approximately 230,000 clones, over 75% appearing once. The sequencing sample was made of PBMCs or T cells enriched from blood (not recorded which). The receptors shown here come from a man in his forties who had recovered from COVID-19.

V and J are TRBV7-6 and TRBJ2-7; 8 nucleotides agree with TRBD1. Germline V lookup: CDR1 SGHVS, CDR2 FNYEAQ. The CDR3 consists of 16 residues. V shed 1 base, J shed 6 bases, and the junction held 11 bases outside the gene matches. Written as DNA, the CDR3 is TGTGCCAGCAGCTTAGAGGGGGGACAGGTACGGTTCGAGCAGTACTTC. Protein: CASSLEGGQVRFEQYF.

The CDR3 sequence is CASSSSGQERNQPQHF. The CDR3, as DNA: TGTGCCAGCAGCTCATCGGGACAGGAACGCAATCAGCCCCAGCATTTT. The V gene is TRBV7-9, the J gene TRBJ1-5; TRBD1 aligns across 8 bases. CDR1 and CDR2 from the germline V gene are SEHNR and FQNEAQ (reference sequence). CDR3 size: 16 residues. V shed 4 bases and J 2 bases; nucleotides not matched to a gene: 7.

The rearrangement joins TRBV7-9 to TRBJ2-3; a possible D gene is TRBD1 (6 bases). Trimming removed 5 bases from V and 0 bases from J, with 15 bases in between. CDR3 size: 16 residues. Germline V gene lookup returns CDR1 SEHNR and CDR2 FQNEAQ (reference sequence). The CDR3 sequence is CASSTGQTPSTDTQYF. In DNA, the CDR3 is TGTGCCAGCAGCACAGGACAGACACCTAGCACAGATACGCAGTATTTT.

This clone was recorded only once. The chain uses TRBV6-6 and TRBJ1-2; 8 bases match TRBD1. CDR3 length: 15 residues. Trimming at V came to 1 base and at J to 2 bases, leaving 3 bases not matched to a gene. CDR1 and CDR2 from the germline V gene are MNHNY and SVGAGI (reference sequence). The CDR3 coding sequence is TGTGCCAGCAGTTACTTGCGGACAGGGAACTATGGCTACACCTTC. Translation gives CASSYLRTGNYGYTF.

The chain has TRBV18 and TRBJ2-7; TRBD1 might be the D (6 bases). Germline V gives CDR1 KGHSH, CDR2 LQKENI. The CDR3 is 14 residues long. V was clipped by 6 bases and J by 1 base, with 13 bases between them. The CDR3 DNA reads TGTGCCAGCTCGACAGAAACAGGGTCCTACGAGCAGTACTTC. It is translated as CASSTETGSYEQYF.

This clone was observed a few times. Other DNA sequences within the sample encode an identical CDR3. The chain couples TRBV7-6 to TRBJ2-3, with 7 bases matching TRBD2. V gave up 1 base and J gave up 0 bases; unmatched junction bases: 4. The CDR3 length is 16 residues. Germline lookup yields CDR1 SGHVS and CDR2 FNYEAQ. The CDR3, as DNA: TGTGCCAGCAGCTTAGAGGCTAGCGGTAGCACAGATACGCAGTATTTT. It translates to CASSLEASGSTDTQYF. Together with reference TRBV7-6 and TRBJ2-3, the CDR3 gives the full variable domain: GAGVSQSPRYKVTKRGQDVALRCDPISGHVSLYWYRQALGQGPEFLTYFNYEAQQDKSGLPNDRFSAERPEGSISTLTIQRTEQRDSAMYRCASSLEASGSTDTQYFGPGTRLTVL.

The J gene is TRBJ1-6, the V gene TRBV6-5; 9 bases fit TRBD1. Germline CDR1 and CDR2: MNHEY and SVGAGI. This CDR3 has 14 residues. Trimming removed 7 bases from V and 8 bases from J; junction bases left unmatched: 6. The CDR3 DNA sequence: TGTGCCAGCAAGAGGACAGGGGATGATTCACCCCTCCACTTT. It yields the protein CASKRTGDDSPLHF.

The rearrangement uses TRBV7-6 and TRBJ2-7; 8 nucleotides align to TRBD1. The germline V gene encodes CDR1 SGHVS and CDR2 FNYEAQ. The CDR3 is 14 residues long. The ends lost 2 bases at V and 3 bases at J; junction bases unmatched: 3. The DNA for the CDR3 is TGTGCCAGCAGCTTACAGGACAGGGACTACGAGCAGTACTTC. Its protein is CASSLQDRDYEQYF.

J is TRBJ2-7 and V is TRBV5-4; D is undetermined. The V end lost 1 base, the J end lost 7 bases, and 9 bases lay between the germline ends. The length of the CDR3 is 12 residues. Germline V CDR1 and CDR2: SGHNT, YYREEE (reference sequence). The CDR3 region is CASSLWSTEQYF. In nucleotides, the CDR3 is TGTGCCAGCAGCTTGTGGAGTACGGAGCAGTACTTC.

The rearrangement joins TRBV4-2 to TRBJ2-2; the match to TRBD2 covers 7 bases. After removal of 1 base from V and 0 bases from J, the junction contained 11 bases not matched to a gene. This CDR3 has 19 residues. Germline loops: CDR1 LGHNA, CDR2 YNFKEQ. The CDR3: CASSQAIASGKTNTGELFF. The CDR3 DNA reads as TGTGCCAGCAGCCAAGCCATCGCTAGCGGCAAGACGAACACCGGGGAGCTGTTTTTT.

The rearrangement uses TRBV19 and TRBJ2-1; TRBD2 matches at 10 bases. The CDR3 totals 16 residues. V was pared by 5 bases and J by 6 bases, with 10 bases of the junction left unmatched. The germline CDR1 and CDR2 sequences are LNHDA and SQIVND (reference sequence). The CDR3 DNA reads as TGTGCCAGTAGTCCCATAACTAGCGGGGCTAGCAATGAGCAGTTCTTC. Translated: CASSPITSGASNEQFF.

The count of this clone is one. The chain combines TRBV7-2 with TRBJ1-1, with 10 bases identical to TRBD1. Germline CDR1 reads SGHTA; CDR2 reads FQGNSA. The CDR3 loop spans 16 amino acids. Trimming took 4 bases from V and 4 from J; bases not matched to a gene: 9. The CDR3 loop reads CASSSWQTGGGTEAFF. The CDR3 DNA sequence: TGTGCCAGCAGCTCCTGGCAGACAGGGGGCGGCACTGAAGCTTTCTTT.

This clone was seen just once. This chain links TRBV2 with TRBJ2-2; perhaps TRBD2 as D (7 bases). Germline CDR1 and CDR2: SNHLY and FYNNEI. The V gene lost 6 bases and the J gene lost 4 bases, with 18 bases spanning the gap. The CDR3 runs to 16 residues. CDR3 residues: CASRQRGGAGTGELFF. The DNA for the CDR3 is TGTGCCAGCAGACAAAGGGGGGGGGCTGGCACCGGGGAGCTGTTTTTT.

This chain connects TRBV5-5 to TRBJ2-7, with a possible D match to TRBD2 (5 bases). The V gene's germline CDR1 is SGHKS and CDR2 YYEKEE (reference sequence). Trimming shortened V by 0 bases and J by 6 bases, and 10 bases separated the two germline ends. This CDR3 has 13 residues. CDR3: CASSLVAGGEQYF. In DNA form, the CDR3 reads TGTGCCAGCAGCTTGGTTGCAGGAGGCGAGCAGTACTTC.

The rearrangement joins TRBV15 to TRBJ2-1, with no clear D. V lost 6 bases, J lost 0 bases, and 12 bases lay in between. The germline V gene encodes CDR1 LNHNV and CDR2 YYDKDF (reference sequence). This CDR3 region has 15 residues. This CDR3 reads CATRMRSSSYNEQFF. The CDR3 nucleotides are TGTGCCACCAGGATGCGGAGTAGCTCCTACAATGAGCAGTTCTTC.

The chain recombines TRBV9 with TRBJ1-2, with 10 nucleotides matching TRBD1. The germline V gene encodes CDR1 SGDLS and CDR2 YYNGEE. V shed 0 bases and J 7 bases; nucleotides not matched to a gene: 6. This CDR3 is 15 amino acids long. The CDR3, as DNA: TGTGCCAGCAGCGTAGCTGACAGGGGGCAGGGTGGCTACACCTTC. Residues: CASSVADRGQGGYTF.

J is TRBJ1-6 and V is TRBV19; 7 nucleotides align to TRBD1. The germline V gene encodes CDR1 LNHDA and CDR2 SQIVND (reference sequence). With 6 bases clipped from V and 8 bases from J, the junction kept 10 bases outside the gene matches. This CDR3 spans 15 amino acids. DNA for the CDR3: TGTGCCAGTAGAGACAGGGTACGAATCGATTCACCCCTCCACTTT. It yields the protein CASRDRVRIDSPLHF. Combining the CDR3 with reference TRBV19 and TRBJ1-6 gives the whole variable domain DGGITQSPKYLFRKEGQNVTLSCEQNLNHDAMYWYRQDPGQGLRLIYYSQIVNDFQKGDIAEGYSVSREKKESFPLTVTSAQKNPTAFYLCASRDRVRIDSPLHFGNGTRLTVT.

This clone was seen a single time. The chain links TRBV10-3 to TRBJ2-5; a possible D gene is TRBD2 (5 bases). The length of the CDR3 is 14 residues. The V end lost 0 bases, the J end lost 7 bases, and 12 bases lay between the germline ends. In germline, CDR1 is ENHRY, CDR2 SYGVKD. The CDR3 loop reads CAISESEVSGTQYF. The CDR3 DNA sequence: TGTGCCATCAGTGAGTCGGAGGTTTCGGGGACCCAGTACTTC.

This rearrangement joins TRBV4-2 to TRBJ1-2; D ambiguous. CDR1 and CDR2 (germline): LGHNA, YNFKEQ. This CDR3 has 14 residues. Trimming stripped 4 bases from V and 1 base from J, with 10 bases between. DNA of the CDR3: TGTGCCAGCAGCCCCGCGGGGAATAACTATGGCTACACCTTC. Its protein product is CASSPAGNNYGYTF.

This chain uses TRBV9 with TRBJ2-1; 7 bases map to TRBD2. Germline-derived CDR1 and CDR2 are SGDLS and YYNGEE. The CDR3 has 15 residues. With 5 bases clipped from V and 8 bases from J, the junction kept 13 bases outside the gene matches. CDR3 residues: CASRKAGLVSDEQFF. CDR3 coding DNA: TGTGCCAGCAGAAAGGCCGGACTAGTCTCCGATGAGCAGTTCTTC.

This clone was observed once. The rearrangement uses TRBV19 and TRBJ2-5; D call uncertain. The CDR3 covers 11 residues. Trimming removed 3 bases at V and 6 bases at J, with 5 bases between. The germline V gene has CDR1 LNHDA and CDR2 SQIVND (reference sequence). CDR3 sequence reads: CASSIAKTQYF. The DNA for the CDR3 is TGTGCCAGTAGTATTGCGAAGACCCAGTACTTC.

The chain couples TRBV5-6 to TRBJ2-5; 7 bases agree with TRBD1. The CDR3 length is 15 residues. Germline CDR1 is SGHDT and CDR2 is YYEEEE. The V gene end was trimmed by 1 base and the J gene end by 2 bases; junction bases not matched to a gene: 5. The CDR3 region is CASSLNRGPQETQYF. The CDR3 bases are TGTGCCAGCAGCTTGAACAGGGGTCCTCAAGAGACCCAGTACTTC.

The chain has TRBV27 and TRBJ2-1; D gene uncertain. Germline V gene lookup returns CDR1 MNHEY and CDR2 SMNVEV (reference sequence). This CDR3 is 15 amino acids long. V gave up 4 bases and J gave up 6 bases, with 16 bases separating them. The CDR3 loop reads CASSSRLITLNEQFF. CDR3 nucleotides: TGTGCCAGCAGTTCCCGGTTGATAACGCTCAATGAGCAGTTCTTC.

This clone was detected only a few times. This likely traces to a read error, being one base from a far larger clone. CDR3 loop: CASRGTGGTHEQYF. DNA for the CDR3: TGTGCCAGCAGAGGGACAGGGGGCACCCACGAGCAGTACTTC. This chain connects TRBV28 to TRBJ2-7, with TRBD1 matching over 12 bases. The CDR3 is 14 amino acids. CDR1 MDHEN and CDR2 SYDVKM come from the germline V gene. Unmatched junction bases numbered 5, after V lost 6 bases and J lost 5 bases.